This is a list of T cell receptor beta chains from one sample in a study of T cell changes during pregnancy in multiple sclerosis. Measured with immunoSEQ multiplex PCR; TCRdb has only the in-frame clones, and not every one. The top ten clones hold more than 0.85% of a sample with some 87,000 clones, about 95% of them seen once. Sequencing was performed on peripheral blood, taken in the second trimester of pregnancy. Receptors originate from a female donor with multiple sclerosis, enrolled in a pregnancy study. The CDR3 runs from the conserved cysteine through the conserved F or W. The D gene is left open where the match is weak. Part of the rows lack a size; the others show once, few, many or a class for expanded clones.

TGCGCCAGCAGCTCAGGACTAGCGGGATCGAGGTACAATGAGCAGTTCTTC,CASSSGLAGSRYNEQFF,TRBV5-1,TRBJ2-1,TRBD2,NA
TGCGCCAGCAGCCGGGGACTAGCGGGAGGGACTTCAGCCGGGGAGCTGTTTTTT,CASSRGLAGGTSAGELFF,TRBV5-1,TRBJ2-2,TRBD2,NA
TGTGCCAGCAGCCGATCTAGCGGGAGGTACGAGTTCTTC,CASSRSSGRYEFF,TRBV27,TRBJ2-1,TRBD2,NA
TGTGCCAGCAAGGACAGAATAGTGAACACTGAAGCTTTCTTT,CASKDRIVNTEAFF,TRBV2,TRBJ1-1,NA,NA
TGTGCCAGTAGTCTGGGAGGCTACAATGAGCAGTTCTTC,CASSLGGYNEQFF,TRBV19,TRBJ2-1,NA,NA
TGCGCCAGCAGGCGACGGGGCACCGGGGAGCTGTTTTTT,CASRRRGTGELFF,TRBV10-2,TRBJ2-2,NA,NA
TGTGCCAGCAGCTTGGGGACTAGCGGGAGCTCCTACGAGCAGTACTTC,CASSLGTSGSSYEQYF,TRBV5-4,TRBJ2-7,TRBD2,NA
TGCAGCGGGCGGGACAGGAACACCGGGGAGCTGTTTTTT,CSGRDRNTGELFF,TRBV29-1,TRBJ2-2,NA,NA
TGTGCCAGCAGATCTAGCGGGAGAACAGATACGCAGTATTTT,CASRSSGRTDTQYF,TRBV6-6,TRBJ2-3,TRBD2,NA
TGTGCCGGGGAGGGAAACACAGATACGCAGTATTTT,CAGEGNTDTQYF,TRBV30,TRBJ2-3,TRBD2,NA
TGTGCCAGCAGTGCCAGTACAGCTAATGAAAAACTGTTTTTT,CASSASTANEKLFF,TRBV6-1,TRBJ1-4,NA,few